Reported below is one T cell receptor (beta chain). The data originate from a study of siplizumab effects on memory and regulatory T cells. Sequenced by immunoSEQ multiplex PCR; TCRdb stores in-frame clones only, minus some. The sample holds around 110,000 clones, about 95% seen once. The V and J ends lost 3 bases and 7 bases, in that order; junction bases with no gene match: 10. Germline V gene lookup returns CDR1 MNHNS and CDR2 SASEGT. The CDR3 spans 16 residues. The source material was non-Treg CD4+ T cells sorted from blood. The sequence was obtained from a human donor in good health. V is TRBV6-1 and J is TRBJ2-1; TRBD1 aligns across 9 bases. The CDR3 spells CASSDPGQGLGNEQFF. CDR3 nucleotide sequence: TGTGCCAGCAGTGACCCGGGACAGGGACTTGGAAATGAGCAGTTCTTC.